The 17 T cell receptor beta chains below were found in one sample sequenced in a study of blood T cell repertoires in COVID-19. Some clones are missing from TCRdb's copy, which holds only in-frame ones; the method was immunoSEQ multiplex PCR. This sample has about 180,000 clones, with 70% to 85% found just once. Specimen: PBMCs or T cells enriched from blood (not recorded which). Receptors were obtained from a woman between 45 and 60 years old who had recovered from COVID-19.

Note on this clone: A read error is possible here, since a much larger clone lies one base away. This chain connects TRBV9 to TRBJ2-7, with TRBD2 identical over 8 bases. Germline V CDR1 and CDR2: SGDLS, YYNGEE. The V segment lost 0 bases and the J segment 4 bases; nucleotides outside the gene matches: 3. The CDR3 consists of 14 residues. This chain's CDR3 is CASSVAGGPYEQYF. CDR3 nucleotide sequence: TGTGCCAGCAGCGTAGCGGGAGGGCCTTACGAGCAGTACTTC.

The V gene is TRBV14, the J gene TRBJ1-3, with D possibly TRBD1 on 6 matching bases. Trimming left V 4 bases short and J 0 bases short, with 16 bases between. CDR1 is SGHDN, CDR2 FVKESK, per germline. CDR3 length: 17 residues. The CDR3 DNA reads TGTGCCAGCAGCCTAAGGGGACACCCGAGCTCTGGAAACACCATATATTTT. Protein product: CASSLRGHPSSGNTIYF.

This chain connects TRBV6-5 to TRBJ1-1; D is undetermined. The germline V gene has CDR1 MNHEY and CDR2 SVGAGI. The CDR3 sequence is 14 residues long. The germline V and J ends were trimmed by 6 bases and 3 bases, with 14 bases remaining between them. As DNA, the CDR3 is TGTGCCAGCAGAGCCCCCAGAGGAGACACTGAAGCTTTCTTT. Translating it yields CASRAPRGDTEAFF.

The chain is built from TRBV20-1 and TRBJ1-1, with D uncertain. Trimming removed 5 bases from V and 5 bases from J, with 9 bases in between. The CDR3 is made up of 11 amino acids. Per germline, CDR1 DFQATT and CDR2 SNEGSKA (reference sequence). The CDR3 sequence is CSAAGRTEAFF. The CDR3 nucleotides are TGCAGTGCTGCGGGGAGGACTGAAGCTTTCTTT.

Points on this clone: One junction end disagrees with the germline gene, perhaps due to a read error. The genes are TRBV27 and TRBJ1-6; D is perhaps TRBD1 (6 bases). CDR1 MNHEY and CDR2 SMNVEV come from the germline V gene (reference sequence). CDR3 length: 12 residues. CDR3 DNA sequence: TGTGCCAGCAGTTTTAATTCCGGGACACTTATCTTT. This encodes CASSFNSGTLIF.

The chain employs TRBV6-6 and TRBJ1-6; D gene ambiguous. Deletions cut 4 bases from V and 10 bases from J, with 8 bases between. This CDR3 spans 12 amino acids. Germline-derived CDR1 and CDR2 are MNHNY and SVGAGI (reference sequence). The CDR3 spells CASSLRKSPLHF. The CDR3 DNA sequence: TGTGCCAGCAGTTTGAGGAAGTCACCCCTCCACTTT.

The V and J genes are TRBV29-1 and TRBJ2-3; D remains ambiguous. V lost 4 bases and J lost 2, with 7 bases in between. Per germline, CDR1 SQVTM and CDR2 ANQGSEA. There are 12 residues in the CDR3. This CDR3 is CSVAGSTDTQYF. The CDR3 DNA sequence: TGCAGCGTTGCAGGATCCACAGATACGCAGTATTTT.

The chain links TRBV2 to TRBJ2-1, with D unclear. V lost 6 bases and J lost 1, with 13 bases in between. The CDR3 consists of 15 residues. Germline V gives CDR1 SNHLY, CDR2 FYNNEI. The CDR3 spells CASRRDNPSYNEQFF. DNA of the CDR3: TGTGCCAGCAGAAGAGACAATCCTTCCTACAATGAGCAGTTCTTC.

This clone turned up a few times. The chain links TRBV2 to TRBJ2-5; 12 bases are shared with TRBD2. CDR1 and CDR2 (germline): SNHLY, FYNNEI. The CDR3 has 16 amino acids. Germline trimming cut 6 bases from V and 4 bases from J; bases unmatched to any gene: 9. The CDR3 loop reads CASRRTSGERGETQYF. The CDR3 DNA reads as TGTGCCAGCAGGCGGACTAGCGGGGAGAGGGGAGAGACCCAGTACTTC.

V is TRBV4-2 and J is TRBJ1-1; possibly TRBD1 for D (6 bases). This CDR3 has 12 amino acids. The V end lost 4 bases, the J end lost 4 bases, and 7 bases lay between the germline ends. Germline assignment: CDR1 LGHNA and CDR2 YNFKEQ. The CDR3 region is CASSLQGTEAFF. The CDR3 coding sequence is TGTGCCAGCAGCCTACAGGGCACTGAAGCTTTCTTT.

The chain carries TRBV3-1 (or the pseudogene TRBV3-2) and TRBJ1-2; weak D call: TRBD1 (5 bases). This CDR3 comprises 15 residues. Per germline, CDR1 LGHDT and CDR2 YNNKEL (reference sequence). The V end lost 4 bases, the J end lost 2 bases, and 14 bases lay between the germline ends. Here the CDR3 reads CASSPSQGENYGYTF. CDR3 nucleotides: TGTGCCAGCAGCCCAAGTCAGGGCGAGAACTATGGCTACACCTTC.

Regarding this clone: Other DNA sequences in this specimen translate into the identical CDR3. The chain joins TRBV18 to TRBJ1-1; 8 nucleotides agree with TRBD1. The CDR3 runs to 14 residues. Trimming removed 3 bases from V and 5 bases from J; junction bases left unmatched: 5. The germline V gene encodes CDR1 KGHSH and CDR2 LQKENI. CDR3 sequence (DNA): TGTGCCAGCTCACCCGGACAGGGACGAACTGAAGCTTTCTTT. Translating gives CASSPGQGRTEAFF.

The table lists this clone with a few counts. The rearrangement joins TRBV28 to TRBJ2-1, with TRBD2 matching over 9 bases. V trimming: 3 bases; J trimming: 7 bases; junction bases outside the gene matches: 10. The germline V gene encodes CDR1 MDHEN and CDR2 SYDVKM. This CDR3 contains 16 residues. The CDR3 region has the DNA TGTGCCAGCAGTTTGCGGGGTTGGAGCGGGAGGAATGAGCAGTTCTTC. Its protein is CASSLRGWSGRNEQFF.

This clone has only a few counts. CDR3 amino acids: CASSSTSGRSDTQYF. The CDR3 bases are TGTGCCAGCAGCTCCACTAGCGGGAGGTCAGATACGCAGTATTTT. The chain carries TRBV7-3 and TRBJ2-3; 12 nucleotides align to TRBD2. Germline V gene data show CDR1 as SGHTA and CDR2 as FQGTGA. The CDR3 has 15 amino acids. The V segment lost 4 bases and the J segment 4 bases; nucleotides outside the gene matches: 3.

V gene TRBV11-2 combines with J gene TRBJ1-1, with D hard to call. The CDR3 is 13 residues long. Per germline, CDR1 SGHAT and CDR2 FQNNGV. Trimming cost V 4 bases and J 11 bases, with 17 bases left between them. The CDR3 region is CASSSDVGGQAFF. The DNA of the CDR3 is TGTGCCAGCAGCTCCGACGTGGGCGGGCAGGCTTTCTTT.

This rearrangement joins TRBV5-1 to TRBJ1-3; TRBD1 agrees at 9 bases. CDR1 is SGHRS and CDR2 is YFSETQ in the germline V gene. The CDR3 is made up of 17 amino acids. V was pared by 0 bases and J by 3 bases, with 7 bases of the junction left unmatched. The CDR3 spells CASSLAVRTGVGNTIYF. The CDR3 DNA reads as TGCGCCAGCAGCTTGGCCGTCCGGACAGGGGTTGGAAACACCATATATTTT.

V and J are TRBV27 and TRBJ1-3; a possible D gene is TRBD1 (6 bases). Germline V gene data show CDR1 as MNHEY and CDR2 as SMNVEV (reference sequence). This CDR3 spans 15 amino acids. Between the trimmed V and J ends, which lost 3 bases and 0 bases, there was a span of 9 bases. The CDR3 DNA reads as TGTGCCAGCAGTTTCACAGGGAGCTCTGGAAACACCATATATTTT. Translating it yields CASSFTGSSGNTIYF.